Shown below are 8 T cell receptor beta chains from a single sample sequenced in a study of pediatric ulcerative colitis. Libraries were prepared by immunoSEQ multiplex PCR; TCRdb keeps only in-frame clonotypes and omits some of them. The profile covers around 64,000 clones, with just over 75% appearing a single time and around 5.3% taken by the ten largest. The sequencing sample was made of blood. All receptors derive from a boy aged 5-17 years with moderate ulcerative colitis.

This chain uses TRBV4-1 with TRBJ1-2, with D uncertain. The germline V gene has CDR1 MGHRA and CDR2 YSYEKL. The CDR3 has 14 residues. Trimming shortened V by 2 bases and J by 2 bases, and 9 bases separated the two germline ends. The CDR3 sequence: CASSQLQRNYGYTF. As DNA, the CDR3 is TGCGCCAGCAGCCAATTACAAAGGAACTATGGCTACACCTTC.

The CDR3 DNA follows: TGTGCCAGCAGTTTCCGAGCTCCCTACGAGCAGTACTTC. Its translation is CASSFRAPYEQYF. This chain connects TRBV27 to TRBJ2-7; D gene unclear. Trimming removed 3 bases at V and 2 bases at J, with 8 bases between. The CDR3 runs 13 residues. Germline CDR1 MNHEY, CDR2 SMNVEV (reference sequence).

V gene TRBV18 combines with J gene TRBJ2-7, with a tentative D call TRBD1 (5 bases). Trimming pared 6 bases from V and 2 bases from J, leaving 17 bases between. This CDR3 region has 15 residues. Germline assignment: CDR1 KGHSH and CDR2 LQKENI. The CDR3, as DNA: TGTGCCAGCTCCCCCGGTGTTGGCAGGGCCTACGAGCAGTACTTC. Its protein product is CASSPGVGRAYEQYF.

This clone came up a few times. The chain recombines TRBV7-8 with TRBJ1-1; the D gene is possibly TRBD1 (5 bases). The CDR3 sequence is 15 residues long. Looked up from germline, CDR1 is SGHVS and CDR2 is FQNEAQ. V dropped 1 base and J dropped 6 bases, with 15 bases sitting between them. The CDR3 sequence: CASSLVATGDPEAFF. CDR3 sequence (DNA): TGTGCCAGCAGCTTAGTCGCCACAGGAGACCCTGAAGCTTTCTTT.

The chain joins TRBV6-1 to TRBJ2-3; the match to TRBD1 covers 9 bases. J lost 6 bases, V lost 10 bases, and 5 bases had no gene match. The germline V gene encodes CDR1 MNHNS and CDR2 SASEGT. This CDR3 contains 12 residues. DNA for the CDR3: TGTGCCATCAGGACAGGGGTGGATACGCAGTATTTT. This translates into CAIRTGVDTQYF.

This chain uses TRBV7-2 with TRBJ2-7; D is perhaps TRBD2 (6 bases). Between the trimmed V and J ends, which lost 4 bases and 2 bases, there was a span of 12 bases. CDR1 and CDR2 (germline): SGHTA, FQGNSA. The CDR3 contains 14 residues. This CDR3 reads CASSSHGRAYEQYF. The CDR3 bases are TGTGCCAGCAGCTCCCACGGGAGAGCCTACGAGCAGTACTTC.

The V call is TRBV6-5, the J call TRBJ2-6, with D possibly TRBD2 on 6 matching bases. V was cut by 0 bases and J by 2 bases, with 8 bases left in between. CDR1 MNHEY and CDR2 SVGAGI come from the germline V gene. The length of the CDR3 is 16 residues. For the CDR3, the DNA is TGTGCCAGCAGTTACTCGACTAGGGCTGGGGCCAACGTCCTGACTTTC. This codes for CASSYSTRAGANVLTF.

A single count supports this clone. This sequence joins TRBV27 and TRBJ1-5; D not resolved. Germline V gene sequence: CDR1 MNHEY, CDR2 SMNVEV (reference sequence). V was trimmed by 1 base and J by 2 bases, leaving 9 bases between them. The CDR3 totals 15 residues. The CDR3 reads CASSLLGSRNQPQHF. For the CDR3, the DNA is TGTGCCAGCAGTTTATTAGGTTCTCGCAATCAGCCCCAGCATTTT.